This T cell receptor beta chain is drawn from a study of low-dose radiotherapy and immunotherapy resistance in tumors. Background on the study: Every six weeks patients received intravenous ipilimumab 1 mg/kg, and every two weeks they received intravenous nivolumab 240 mg. On cycle 1 day 1, patients started four cycles of oral aspirin 300 mg daily.

The CDR3 extends over 12 amino acids. Trimming left V 5 bases short and J 9 bases short, with 12 bases between. Germline V gene data show CDR1 as SGHAT and CDR2 as FQNNGV. With TRAV- and TRBV-specific primers, first-strand cDNA was made, covering the alpha and beta chains. A 20-cycle PCR with a constant-region primer and V-primer adapter amplified TCRs. One entry per CDR3 protein, called by TCRdb with MiXCR from the reads. The sample has about 97,000 distinct CDR3 sequences, 20% seen once. There are many counts of this clonotype. Time point indicated: after trial treatment. The treatment here: LDRT plus nivolumab, ipilimumab, low-dose cyclophosphamide and aspirin (RACIN trial). Patients deemed eligible presented with advanced solid tumors lacking tumor-infiltrating lymphocytes.

The chain is built from TRBV11-2 and TRBJ2-3; a possible D gene is TRBD2 (6 bases). The sequences come from PBMCs, collected after low-dose radiotherapy plus immunotherapy. This TCR was sampled from a male donor with prostate cancer. The CDR3: CASSLTSPTQYF. In nucleotides, the CDR3 is TGTGCCAGCAGCCTCACTAGCCCGACGCAGTATTTT. Combining the CDR3 with reference TRBV11-2 and TRBJ2-3 gives the whole variable domain EAGVAQSPRYKIIEKRQSVAFWCNPISGHATLYWYQQILGQGPKLLIQFQNNGVVDDSQLPKDRFSAERLKGVDSTLKIQPAKLEDSAVYLCASSLTSPTQYFGPGTRLTVL.